This T cell receptor beta chain derives from a study of T cell changes during pregnancy in multiple sclerosis. The CDR3 is 12 amino acids. CDR1 is MNHNY, CDR2 SVGAGI, per germline (reference sequence). About this clone: One end of the junction varies from germline; a read error may be responsible.

Sequenced by immunoSEQ multiplex PCR; TCRdb stores in-frame clones only, minus some. The sample lists some 40,000 clones; 85% to 90% were seen once. The TCR was taken from a female donor with multiple sclerosis, enrolled in a pregnancy study. This specimen was CD4+ T cells from peripheral blood mononuclear cells, taken in the first trimester of pregnancy. The chain combines TRBV6-6 with TRBJ1-2; 8 bases match TRBD1. The CDR3 here is CAGRGQNYGYTF. The CDR3 DNA reads as TGTGCCGGCAGGGGGCAGAACTATGGCTACACCTTC.